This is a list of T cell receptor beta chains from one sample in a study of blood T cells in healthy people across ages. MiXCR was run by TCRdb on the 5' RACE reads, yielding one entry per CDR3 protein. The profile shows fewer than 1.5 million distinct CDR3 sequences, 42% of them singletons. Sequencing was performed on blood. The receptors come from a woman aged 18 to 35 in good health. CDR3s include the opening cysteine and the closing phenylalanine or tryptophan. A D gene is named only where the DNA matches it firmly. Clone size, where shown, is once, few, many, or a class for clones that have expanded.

CASSQWDSSYYGYTF TGCGCCAGCAGCCAATGGGACAGCTCATACTATGGCTACACCTTC TRBV4-1 TRBD1 few TRBJ1-2
CASSSTSGSPTYEQYF TGTGCCAGCAGCTCCACTAGCGGGAGTCCCACCTACGAGCAGTACTTC TRBV11-2 TRBD2 NA TRBJ2-7
CSAREAGVSYNEQFF TGCAGTGCTAGAGAAGCGGGAGTCTCCTACAATGAGCAGTTCTTC TRBV20-1 TRBD2 few TRBJ2-1
CAISDGPENEKLFF TGTGCCATCAGTGACGGGCCAGAAAATGAAAAACTGTTTTTT TRBV10-3 NA few TRBJ1-4
CASSTRQGRMYGQYF TGTGCCAGCAGCACTCGACAGGGTAGAATGTACGGGCAGTACTTC TRBV7-2 TRBD1 NA TRBJ2-5
CASSENRDGPYEQYF TGTGCCAGCAGTGAGAACCGGGACGGACCCTACGAGCAGTACTTC TRBV25-1 NA NA TRBJ2-7
CASSGTRNTEAFF TGTGCCAGCAGTGGAACAAGGAACACTGAAGCTTTCTTT TRBV6-1 NA NA TRBJ1-1
CASSFGQSPLHF TGTGCCAGCAGCTTCGGCCAATCACCCCTCCACTTT TRBV13 NA NA TRBJ1-6
CASSQVGAGFNEQYF TGTGCCAGCAGCCAAGTTGGAGCGGGATTTAACGAGCAGTACTTC TRBV14 TRBD2 NA TRBJ2-7
CSVEPGPFYDEQFF TGCAGCGTTGAGCCAGGGCCCTTCTACGATGAGCAGTTCTTC TRBV29-1 NA NA TRBJ2-1
CASSSPVGLAVYNEQFF TGTGCCAGCAGTTCCCCCGTCGGACTAGCGGTCTACAATGAGCAGTTCTTC TRBV12-3/TRBV12-4 TRBD2 NA TRBJ2-1
CASSQDRVRDEQFF TGCGCCAGCAGCCAGGACAGGGTGAGGGATGAGCAGTTCTTC TRBV5-1 TRBD1 few TRBJ2-1
CSAQRLAAIKDYEQYF TGCAGTGCCCAGAGGCTAGCGGCGATAAAAGACTACGAGCAGTACTTC TRBV20-1 TRBD2 NA TRBJ2-7
CASIRPGQEYEQFF TGTGCCAGCATCCGACCGGGACAGGAATACGAGCAGTTCTTC TRBV7-9 TRBD1 NA TRBJ2-1
CASSLSLGYNEQFF TGTGCCAGCAGCTTATCCCTGGGTTACAATGAGCAGTTCTTC TRBV7-3 NA few TRBJ2-1
CASSGRYTDTQYF TGTGCCAGCAGTGGCCGTTACACAGATACGCAGTATTTT TRBV6-1 NA NA TRBJ2-3
CASSLGRQLISYEQYF TGTGCCAGCAGCTTAGGGAGACAGCTCATCTCCTACGAGCAGTACTTC TRBV7-8 NA few TRBJ2-7
CASSTQGDQYF TGTGCCAGCAGCACCCAGGGGGACCAGTACTTC TRBV7-8 TRBD1 few TRBJ2-4
CASRTSPEGGNEQFF TGTGCCAGTCGTACTAGCCCGGAGGGTGGAAATGAGCAGTTCTTC TRBV5-4 NA few TRBJ2-1
CSAGTGGMNTEAFF TGCAGTGCCGGGACAGGGGGAATGAACACTGAAGCTTTCTTT TRBV20-1 TRBD1 many TRBJ1-1
CASSSTGTGANEQFF TGTGCCAGCAGCTCAACAGGGACAGGGGCCAATGAGCAGTTCTTC TRBV7-3 TRBD1 few TRBJ2-1
CASSRPRSRNTIYF TGTGCCAGCAGCCGACCGCGCTCGCGAAACACCATATATTTT TRBV27 NA once TRBJ1-3
CSVEALREGQASSYEQYF TGCAGCGTTGAAGCCTTAAGGGAAGGACAGGCGAGCTCCTACGAGCAGTACTTC TRBV29-1 TRBD1 NA TRBJ2-7
CAGSPLGAVSYEQYF TGTGCTGGCAGTCCCCTTGGGGCAGTATCCTACGAGCAGTACTTC TRBV12-3/TRBV12-4 NA NA TRBJ2-7
CASSPPQGANVLTF TGTGCCAGCAGCCCCCCACAAGGGGCCAACGTCCTGACTTTC TRBV7-8 NA NA TRBJ2-6
CASSAPPGNTEAFF TGTGCCAGCAGCGCCCCACCCGGGAACACTGAAGCTTTCTTT TRBV9 NA NA TRBJ1-1
CATSRDRGTQKPWDTQYF TGTGCCACCAGCAGAGATCGAGGGACCCAAAAGCCGTGGGATACGCAGTATTTT TRBV15 NA many TRBJ2-3
CSARDYVSSTDTQYF TGCAGTGCTAGAGATTATGTATCTAGCACAGATACGCAGTATTTT TRBV20-1 NA NA TRBJ2-3
CASSPLAGTSYNEQYF TGTGCCAGCAGTCCACTAGCCGGGACATCCTACAATGAGCAGTACTTC TRBV12-3/TRBV12-4 NA few TRBJ2-7
CATSREGFPNQPQHF TGTGCCACCAGCAGAGAGGGGTTTCCTAATCAGCCCCAGCATTTT TRBV15 NA few TRBJ1-5
CASDTGGRQPQHF TGTGCCAGTGACACAGGGGGCCGTCAGCCCCAGCATTTT TRBV2 TRBD1 NA TRBJ1-5
CASSLSATQYF TGTGCCAGCAGTCTCTCGGCCACGCAGTATTTT TRBV27 NA few TRBJ2-3
CASSLGLGVAGELFF TGTGCCAGCAGTTTGGGACTAGGGGTCGCCGGGGAGCTGTTTTTT TRBV12-3/TRBV12-4 TRBD2 NA TRBJ2-2
CASSPRLAGGTEGSDIQYF TGTGCCAGCAGCCCCCGACTAGCGGGAGGCACGGAGGGGTCGGACATTCAGTACTTC TRBV11-2 TRBD2 NA TRBJ2-4
CASSLQGIHGETQYF TGTGCCAGCAGCTTACAGGGGATTCATGGAGAGACCCAGTACTTC TRBV7-2 NA few TRBJ2-5
CASTAGVRNEQFF TGTGCCAGCACCGCGGGAGTCCGAAATGAGCAGTTCTTC TRBV12-3/TRBV12-4 TRBD2 NA TRBJ2-1
CAWSAGQGANVLTF TGTGCCTGGAGTGCCGGTCAGGGGGCCAACGTCCTGACTTTC TRBV30 NA few TRBJ2-6
CASSSVAGPQPREQYF TGTGCCAGCAGCTCGGTCGCGGGACCCCAGCCGAGAGAGCAGTACTTC TRBV7-9 NA NA TRBJ2-7
CASSFTLAGGVSSYEQYF TGTGCCAGCAGCTTTACCCTAGCGGGAGGCGTCAGCTCCTACGAGCAGTACTTC TRBV5-6 TRBD2 NA TRBJ2-7
CASSPPPVSNNEQFF TGTGCCAGCTCACCACCCCCGGTATCGAACAATGAGCAGTTCTTC TRBV18 NA NA TRBJ2-1
CASSRHRESQGETQYF TGTGCCAGCAGTAGACACCGGGAATCTCAAGGAGAGACCCAGTACTTC TRBV7-2 NA NA TRBJ2-5